This TCR beta chain was identified during a study of cytomegalovirus exposure and HLA in healthy donors. About the research overall: The Caucasian-associated ancestry cluster contained 81% of the roughly 370 genotyped donors. Study results and limitations: Analyses of presence and absence presupposed an approximately uniform sequencing depth across donors. Evidence from a later analysis indicated that most CMV-associated TCR beta chains looked HLA-restricted.

PCR employed 60 Vbeta and 13 Jbeta primers. This table comes from immunoSEQ multiplex PCR, and its TCRdb copy is limited to in-frame clones, with some not included. Of fewer than 200,000 clones in the sample, around 82% are singletons; the top ten hold under 1.1%. This clone was observed a few times. Antigen unknown. The CDR3 length is 14 residues. Trimming cost V 6 bases and J 4 bases, with 13 bases left between them. CDR1 is MGHRA, CDR2 YSYEKL, per germline. The rearrangement links TRBV4-1 to TRBJ2-1; possibly TRBD2 for D (6 bases). The specimen sequenced was PBMCs. This TCR derives from a man aged 30 to 39 in good health and CMV-seronegative. The DNA for the CDR3 is TGCGCCAGCAGGAGACTAGGGCCATACAATGAGCAGTTCTTC. This sequence encodes CASRRLGPYNEQFF.